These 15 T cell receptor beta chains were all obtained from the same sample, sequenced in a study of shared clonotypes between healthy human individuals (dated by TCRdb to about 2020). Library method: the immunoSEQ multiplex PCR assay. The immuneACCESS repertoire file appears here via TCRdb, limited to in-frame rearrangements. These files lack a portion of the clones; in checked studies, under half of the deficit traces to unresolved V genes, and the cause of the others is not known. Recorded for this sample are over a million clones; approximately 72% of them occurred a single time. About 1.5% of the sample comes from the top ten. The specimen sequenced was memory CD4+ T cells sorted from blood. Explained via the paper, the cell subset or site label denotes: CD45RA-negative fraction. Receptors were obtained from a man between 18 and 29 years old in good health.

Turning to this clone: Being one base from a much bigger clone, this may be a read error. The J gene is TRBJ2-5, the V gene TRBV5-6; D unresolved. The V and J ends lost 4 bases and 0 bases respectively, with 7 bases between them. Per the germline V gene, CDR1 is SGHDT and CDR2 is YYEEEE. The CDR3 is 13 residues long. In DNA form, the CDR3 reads TGTGCCAGCAGCCCCAAGAACCAAGAGACCCAGTACTTC. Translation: CASSPKNQETQYF.

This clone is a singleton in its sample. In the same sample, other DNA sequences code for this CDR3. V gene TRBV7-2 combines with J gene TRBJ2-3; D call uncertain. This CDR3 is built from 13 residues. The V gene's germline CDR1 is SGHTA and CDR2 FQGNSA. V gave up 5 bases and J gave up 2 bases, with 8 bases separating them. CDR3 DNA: TGTGCCAGCAGCCTAACGTACACAGATACGCAGTATTTT. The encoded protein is CASSLTYTDTQYF.

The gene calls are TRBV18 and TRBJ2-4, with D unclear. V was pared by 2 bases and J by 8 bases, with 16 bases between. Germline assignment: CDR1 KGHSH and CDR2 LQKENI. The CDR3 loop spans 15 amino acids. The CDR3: CASSPKERQWDIQYF. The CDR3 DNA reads TGTGCCAGCTCACCAAAGGAGCGTCAGTGGGACATTCAGTACTTC.

The CDR3 DNA is TGCGCCAGCAGCCAGGGACAGGGCGGTCGGTCGAGTACCTACGAGCAGTACTTC. Translated, it gives CASSQGQGGRSSTYEQYF. The rearrangement uses TRBV4-1 and TRBJ2-7; the match to TRBD1 covers 9 bases. The germline CDR1 and CDR2 sequences are MGHRA and YSYEKL. V trimming: 3 bases; J trimming: 2 bases; junction bases outside the gene matches: 14. This CDR3 contains 18 residues.

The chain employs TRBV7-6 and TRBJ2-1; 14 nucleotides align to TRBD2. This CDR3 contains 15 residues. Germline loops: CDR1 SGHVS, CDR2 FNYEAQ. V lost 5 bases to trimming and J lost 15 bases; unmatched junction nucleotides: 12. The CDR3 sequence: CASSPRGLAGDTGFF. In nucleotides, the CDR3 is TGTGCCAGCAGCCCTCGGGGACTAGCGGGAGACACCGGGTTCTTC. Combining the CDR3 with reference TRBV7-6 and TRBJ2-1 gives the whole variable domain GAGVSQSPRYKVTKRGQDVALRCDPISGHVSLYWYRQALGQGPEFLTYFNYEAQQDKSGLPNDRFSAERPEGSISTLTIQRTEQRDSAMYRCASSPRGLAGDTGFFGPGTRLTVL.

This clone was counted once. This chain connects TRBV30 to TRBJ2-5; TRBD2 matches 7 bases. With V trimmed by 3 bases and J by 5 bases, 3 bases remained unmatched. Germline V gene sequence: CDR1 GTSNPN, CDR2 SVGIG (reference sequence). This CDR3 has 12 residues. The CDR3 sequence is CAWSPGRETQYF. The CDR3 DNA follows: TGTGCCTGGAGCCCCGGGAGGGAGACCCAGTACTTC.

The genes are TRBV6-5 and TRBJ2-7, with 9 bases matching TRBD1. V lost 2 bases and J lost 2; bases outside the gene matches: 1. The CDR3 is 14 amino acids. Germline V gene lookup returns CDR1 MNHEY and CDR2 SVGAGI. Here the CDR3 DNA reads TGTGCCAGCAGTTACGACAGGGGGGCCTACGAGCAGTACTTC. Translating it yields CASSYDRGAYEQYF.

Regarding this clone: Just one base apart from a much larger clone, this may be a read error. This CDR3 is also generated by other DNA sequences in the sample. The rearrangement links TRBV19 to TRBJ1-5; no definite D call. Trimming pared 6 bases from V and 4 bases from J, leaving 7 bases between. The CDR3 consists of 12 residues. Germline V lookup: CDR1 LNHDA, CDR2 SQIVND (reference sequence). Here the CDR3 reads CASRTKNQPQHF. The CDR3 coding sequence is TGTGCCAGTAGGACAAAAAATCAGCCCCAGCATTTT.

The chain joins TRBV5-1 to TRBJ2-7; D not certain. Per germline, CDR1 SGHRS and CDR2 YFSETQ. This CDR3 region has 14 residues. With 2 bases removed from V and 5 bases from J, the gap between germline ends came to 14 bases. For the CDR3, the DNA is TGCGCCAGCAGCTTTGACCCTCTTCCCGACGAGCAGTACTTC. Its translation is CASSFDPLPDEQYF.

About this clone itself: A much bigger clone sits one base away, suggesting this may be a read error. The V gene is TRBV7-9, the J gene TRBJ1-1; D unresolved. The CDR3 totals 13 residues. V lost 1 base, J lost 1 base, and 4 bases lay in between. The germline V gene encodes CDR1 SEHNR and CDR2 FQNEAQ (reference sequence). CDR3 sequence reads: CASSLVENTEAFF. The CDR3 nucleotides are TGTGCCAGCAGCTTAGTGGAGAACACTGAAGCTTTCTTT.

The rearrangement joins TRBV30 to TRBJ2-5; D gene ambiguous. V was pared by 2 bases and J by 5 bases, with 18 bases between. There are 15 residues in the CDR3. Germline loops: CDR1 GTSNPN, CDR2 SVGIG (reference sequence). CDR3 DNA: TGTGCCTGGAGTTTCCCTGACACCTTTAGGGAGACCCAGTACTTC. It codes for CAWSFPDTFRETQYF.

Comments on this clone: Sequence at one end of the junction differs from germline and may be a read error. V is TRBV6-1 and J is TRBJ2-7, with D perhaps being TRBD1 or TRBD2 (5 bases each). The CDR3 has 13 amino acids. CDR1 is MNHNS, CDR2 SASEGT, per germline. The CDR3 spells CACRGDGAYEQYF. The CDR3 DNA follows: TGTGCCTGCAGAGGGGACGGAGCCTACGAGCAGTACTTC.

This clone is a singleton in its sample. CDR3 sequence (DNA): TGTGCCAGCAGACTCATAGGGACCGGGAATTCACCCCTCCACTTT. Residues: CASRLIGTGNSPLHF. The chain couples TRBV28 to TRBJ1-6; D may be TRBD1 (5 bases). This CDR3 region has 15 residues. The germline V and J ends were trimmed by 6 bases and 7 bases, with 16 bases remaining between them. Germline CDR1 reads MDHEN; CDR2 reads SYDVKM.

CDR3 protein: CASTRDGGTQYF. DNA of the CDR3: TGTGCCAGTACCAGGGACGGAGGGACCCAGTACTTC. The J gene is TRBJ2-5, the V gene TRBV19; D tentatively fits TRBD1 or TRBD2 (5 bases each). Trimming took off 7 bases at V and 7 bases at J, with 13 bases between the two ends. CDR3 length: 12 amino acids. Looked up from germline, CDR1 is LNHDA and CDR2 is SQIVND (reference sequence).

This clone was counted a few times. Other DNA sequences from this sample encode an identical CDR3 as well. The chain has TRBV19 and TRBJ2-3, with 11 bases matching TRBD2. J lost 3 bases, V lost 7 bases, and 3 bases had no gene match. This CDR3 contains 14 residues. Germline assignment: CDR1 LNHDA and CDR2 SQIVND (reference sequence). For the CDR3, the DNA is TGTGCCAGTAACGGACTAGCGGGTACAGATACGCAGTATTTT. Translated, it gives CASNGLAGTDTQYF. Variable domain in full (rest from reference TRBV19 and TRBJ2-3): DGGITQSPKYLFRKEGQNVTLSCEQNLNHDAMYWYRQDPGQGLRLIYYSQIVNDFQKGDIAEGYSVSREKKESFPLTVTSAQKNPTAFYLCASNGLAGTDTQYFGPGTRLTVL.